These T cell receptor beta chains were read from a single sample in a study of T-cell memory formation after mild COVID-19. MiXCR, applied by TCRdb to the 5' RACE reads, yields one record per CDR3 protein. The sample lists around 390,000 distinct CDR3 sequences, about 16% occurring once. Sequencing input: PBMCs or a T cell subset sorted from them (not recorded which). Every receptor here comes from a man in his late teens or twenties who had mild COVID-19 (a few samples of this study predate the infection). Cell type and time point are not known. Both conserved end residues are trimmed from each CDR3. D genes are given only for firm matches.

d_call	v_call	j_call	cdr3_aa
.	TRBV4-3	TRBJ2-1	ASSQELRAENF
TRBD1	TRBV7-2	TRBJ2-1	ASSTGSIYEQF
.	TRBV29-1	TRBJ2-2	STSGNTGELF
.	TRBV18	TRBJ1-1	ASSPGWRDSNTEAF
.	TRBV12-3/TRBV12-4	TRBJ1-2	ASSSVTTTSYT
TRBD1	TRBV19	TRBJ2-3	ASSIGQDTDTQY
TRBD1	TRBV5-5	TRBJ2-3	ASSLADRGRADTQY
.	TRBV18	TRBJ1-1	ASSQEPRTEAF
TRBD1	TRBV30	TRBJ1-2	AWRGTGASGYT
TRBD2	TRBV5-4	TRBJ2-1	ASSSGTSGGARNEQF
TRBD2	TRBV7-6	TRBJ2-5	ASSLNPSDQRGETQY
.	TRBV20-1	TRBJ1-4	AWEGGANEKLF
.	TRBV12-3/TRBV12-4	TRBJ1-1	ASTAQVISEAF
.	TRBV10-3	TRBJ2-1	AIRENTKNEQF
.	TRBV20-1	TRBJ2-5	SARVWTEETQY
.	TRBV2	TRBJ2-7	ASSETAGSYEQY
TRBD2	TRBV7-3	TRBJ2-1	ASSSPTSGGNNEQF
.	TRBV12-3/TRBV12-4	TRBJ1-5	ASSPAGGNQPQH
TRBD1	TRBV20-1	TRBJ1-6	SAPGQGLINSPLH
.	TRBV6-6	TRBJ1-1	ASRGGAPEAF
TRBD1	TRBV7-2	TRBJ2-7	ASSGDRVGEQY
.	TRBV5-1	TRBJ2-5	ASSLGGEETQY
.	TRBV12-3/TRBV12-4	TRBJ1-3	ASSPAGNTIY
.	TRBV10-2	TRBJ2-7	ASSESTSFSTYEQY
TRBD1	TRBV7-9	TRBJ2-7	ASSLGRGKNEQY
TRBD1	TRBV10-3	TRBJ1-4	AISEAGTGDEKLF
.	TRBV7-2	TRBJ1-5	ASSLGYYSNQPQH
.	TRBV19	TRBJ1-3	ASSIEGTWGSTIY
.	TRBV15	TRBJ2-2	ATTGGRRNTGELF
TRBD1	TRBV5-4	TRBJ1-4	ASSAGQSNEKLF